This T cell receptor (beta chain) was captured in a study of tumor and adjacent non-tumor tissue in lung cancer. Three rounds of nested PCR, following a modified ARM-PCR protocol, produced the TCRbeta library. TCRdb itself ran the multiplex PCR reads through MiXCR, one entry per CDR3 protein. In the table there are tens of thousands of distinct CDR3 sequences, around 70% of which are singletons. About this clonotype itself: At one boundary the junction diverges from the germline segment, which might be a read error.

The template was RNA from unsorted bulk tissue. More than 3 cm separated this lung sample from the edge of the tumor. Specimen: distant non-tumor lung tissue. The receptor comes from a woman in her 50s with non-small cell lung cancer.

CDR3 in amino acids: CTSSFQGMGGYTF. CDR3 DNA sequence: TGTACCAGCAGTTTTCAGGGTATGGGTGGCTACACCTTC. V gene TRBV6-2 or TRBV6-3 combines with J gene TRBJ1-2; possibly TRBD1 for D (5 bases). This CDR3 region has 13 residues. CDR1 and CDR2 from the germline V gene are MNHEY and SVGEGT.